This T cell receptor (beta chain) originates from a study of beta chain features in type 1 diabetes. Study-wide findings and caveats: For patients, the naive, central memory and Treg TCRB repertoires appeared more alike than for healthy donors.

The isolated RNA, all of it, was reverse transcribed, so expressed TCRB transcripts were what got sequenced. Profiled with immunoSEQ multiplex PCR; TCRdb holds only in-frame clones, not every one. The table lists 350,000 to 450,000 clones, approximately 14% of them singletons, with roughly 0.04% in the top ten. Germline loops: CDR1 SGDLS, CDR2 YYNGEE. With 4 bases clipped from V and 4 bases from J, the junction kept 5 bases outside the gene matches. The CDR3 is made up of 14 amino acids. About this clone itself: Its antigen remains unidentified.

The sequencing input was naive CD4+ T cells from blood. This clonotype originated in a young man in good health. V and J are TRBV9 and TRBJ1-3, with 7 bases matching TRBD1. The CDR3 region has the DNA TGTGCCAGCAGCTCACCGACAGGGGGAAACACCATATATTTT. It yields the protein CASSSPTGGNTIYF.